This T cell receptor beta chain was identified during a study of a mutant IDH1 vaccine in newly diagnosed glioma. Overall study context: Most patients had received both radiotherapy and temozolomide, the prior options being radiotherapy, temozolomide, or both.

The time point is: week 11, during vaccination. Vaccinated patients received 300 ug of mutant IDH1 20-mer peptide per dose, with topical imiquimod. The CDR3 extends over 12 amino acids. In germline, CDR1 is WSHSY, CDR2 SAAADI. The ends were cut back, 1 base at V and 3 bases at J, with 3 bases in the middle. As for this clone: Antigen: not known.

Using immunoSEQ multiplex PCR, the repertoire was profiled, and TCRdb retains in-frame clones only, with some absent. The sample records 110,000 or so clones, roughly 88% being singletons. Source: PBMCs, taken from a glioma patient whose treatment included an IDH1 peptide vaccine. This TCR came from a woman in her forties or fifties with glioma. The J gene is TRBJ2-5, the V gene TRBV10-2, with D hard to call. CDR3 protein: CASSELKETQYF. In DNA, the CDR3 is TGCGCCAGCAGTGAGTTAAAAGAGACCCAGTACTTC.